The clone carrying this TCR beta chain was observed a few times. The antigen is unknown. The donors gave bone marrow, and they were healthy. Unmatched junction bases numbered 12, after V lost 6 bases and J lost 6 bases. CDR1 is MNHNY and CDR2 is SVGAGI in the germline V gene (reference sequence). CDR3 size: 16 residues. These data originate in a study of cytomegalovirus exposure and HLA in healthy donors. Study outcomes and limitations: A previous analysis found most TCR beta V segments productive roughly 90% or roughly 30% of the time. As was reported, the classifier diagnosed cytomegalovirus status with high specificity and sensitivity.

A multiplex PCR was run with 60 Vbeta primers and 13 Jbeta primers. Authors' methods: Approximately 9.9 million shared chains were among the about 80 million unique TCR beta chains that a later analysis counted. TCRdb's copy holds only in-frame clones and misses some; the assay was immunoSEQ multiplex PCR. From that table come the V and J calls and clone size; the DNA was used to work out D and trimming. The sample lists roughly 160,000 clones, approximately 79% occurring once. The source of this sequence is a middle-aged man in good health and CMV-seronegative. What was sequenced was PBMCs. The V and J genes are TRBV6-6 and TRBJ2-7; 12 nucleotides match TRBD1. The CDR3 bases are TGTGCCAGCAGGCCGGGACAGGGGGCCCAATTTCGCGAGCAGTACTTC. Translation: CASRPGQGAQFREQYF.